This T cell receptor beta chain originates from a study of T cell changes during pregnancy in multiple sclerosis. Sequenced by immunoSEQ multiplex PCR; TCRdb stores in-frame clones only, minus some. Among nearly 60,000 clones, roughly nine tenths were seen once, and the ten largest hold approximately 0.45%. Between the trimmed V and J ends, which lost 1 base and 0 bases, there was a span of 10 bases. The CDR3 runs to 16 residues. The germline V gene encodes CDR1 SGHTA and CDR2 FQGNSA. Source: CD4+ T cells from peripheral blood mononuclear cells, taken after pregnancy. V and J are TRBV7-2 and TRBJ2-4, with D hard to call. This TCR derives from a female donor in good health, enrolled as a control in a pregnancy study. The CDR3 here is CASSLGRRLAKNIQYF. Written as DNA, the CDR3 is TGTGCCAGCAGCTTAGGGAGACGCTTAGCCAAAAACATTCAGTACTTC. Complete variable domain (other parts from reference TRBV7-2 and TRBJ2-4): GAGVSQSPSNKVTEKGKDVELRCDPISGHTALYWYRQSLGQGLEFLIYFQGNSAPDKSGLPSDRFSAERTGGSVSTLTIQRTQQEDSAVYLCASSLGRRLAKNIQYFGAGTRLSVL.